A single sample is the source of the 21 T cell receptor beta chains below, sequenced in a study of cytomegalovirus exposure and HLA in healthy donors. Researchers ran the PCR with 60 Vbeta and 13 Jbeta primers. Only in-frame clones appear in the TCRdb table, and some are missing; sequencing was by immunoSEQ multiplex PCR. This sample yields 90,000 to 100,000 clones, of which more than 60% are seen a single time; 2.5% belongs to the top ten. Sequencing input: PBMCs. The receptors originated from a man over 45 in good health and CMV-seronegative.

The chain recombines TRBV27 with TRBJ2-1, with 10 bases fitting TRBD2. The CDR3 extends over 14 amino acids. The V segment lost 4 bases and the J segment 7 bases; nucleotides outside the gene matches: 4. Germline CDR1 reads MNHEY; CDR2 reads SMNVEV (reference sequence). The CDR3 DNA reads TGTGCCAGCAGTTCTAGCGGGAGTGGGAATGAGCAGTTCTTC. The encoded protein is CASSSSGSGNEQFF.

In its sample, this clone was seen once. The chain combines TRBV6-1 with TRBJ2-1, with D tentatively TRBD2 (6 bases). The germline CDR1 and CDR2 sequences are MNHNS and SASEGT. CDR3 size: 15 residues. V lost 1 base to trimming and J lost 6 bases, with 13 bases between them. The CDR3 coding sequence is TGTGCCAGCAGTGAAGGGTCGGGGACTTTCAATGAGCAGTTCTTC. Amino acid sequence: CASSEGSGTFNEQFF.

This rearrangement joins TRBV28 to TRBJ2-7, with 9 bases identical to TRBD2. Per the germline V gene, CDR1 is MDHEN and CDR2 is SYDVKM. This CDR3 region has 14 residues. Losses at the gene ends were 5 bases for V and 2 bases for J; bases not matched to a gene: 4. The CDR3: CASSLSGGTYEQYF. DNA of the CDR3: TGTGCCAGCAGTCTCAGCGGGGGGACCTACGAGCAGTACTTC.

J is TRBJ2-2 and V is TRBV7-2; perhaps TRBD1 as D (5 bases). CDR3 size: 14 residues. CDR1 and CDR2 (germline): SGHTA, FQGNSA. V was trimmed by 6 bases and J by 7 bases, leaving 15 bases between them. The DNA of the CDR3 is TGTGCCAGCAGACCCCCACTGGGGCGCGGGGAGCTGTTTTTT. Protein: CASRPPLGRGELFF.

V and J are TRBV9 and TRBJ1-5; D is possibly TRBD1 (6 bases). This CDR3 has 15 amino acids. V was shortened by 3 bases and J by 2 bases, with 12 bases between the two germline ends. The germline V gene encodes CDR1 SGDLS and CDR2 YYNGEE. In DNA form, the CDR3 reads TGTGCCAGCAGCGAGGGACACTTCGGCAATCAGCCCCAGCATTTT. Translated: CASSEGHFGNQPQHF.

J is TRBJ2-5 and V is TRBV4-1, with D maybe TRBD2 (6 bases). The V and J ends lost 1 base and 4 bases respectively, with 16 bases between them. The CDR3 consists of 16 residues. Germline CDR1 MGHRA, CDR2 YSYEKL. The DNA for the CDR3 is TGCGCCAGCAGCCAAGTCAGGGAGGTAGGACGAGAGACCCAGTACTTC. It is translated as CASSQVREVGRETQYF.

This chain uses TRBV6-5 with TRBJ1-5, with 7 bases aligning to TRBD1. This CDR3 region has 14 residues. V was pared by 6 bases and J by 5 bases, with 7 bases of the junction left unmatched. Germline V gene data show CDR1 as MNHEY and CDR2 as SVGAGI. DNA for the CDR3: TGTGCCAGCAGCAGACAGGGATGGTATCAGCCCCAGCATTTT. Its protein product is CASSRQGWYQPQHF.

The chain links TRBV6-1 to TRBJ2-5, with D possibly being TRBD2 (5 bases). Germline-derived CDR1 and CDR2 are MNHNS and SASEGT. Trimming cost V 4 bases and J 5 bases, with 17 bases left between them. The CDR3 covers 15 residues. This CDR3 reads CASSVSDSRWETQYF. The CDR3 DNA sequence: TGTGCCAGCAGTGTGTCGGACTCGAGGTGGGAGACCCAGTACTTC.

This chain connects TRBV9 to TRBJ2-5; D may be TRBD2 (6 bases). The germline gives CDR1 SGDLS, CDR2 YYNGEE. With 4 bases removed from V and 1 base from J, the gap between germline ends came to 11 bases. CDR3 length: 14 residues. The CDR3 reads CASSRRGLQETQYF. CDR3 nucleotides: TGTGCCAGCAGCCGGAGGGGCCTCCAAGAGACCCAGTACTTC.

The chain has TRBV5-4 and TRBJ1-2; TRBD1 agrees at 11 bases. There are 15 residues in the CDR3. CDR1 is SGHNT and CDR2 is YYREEE in the germline V gene (reference sequence). V was clipped by 2 bases and J by 4 bases; unmatched bases: 4. Written as DNA, the CDR3 is TGTGCCAGCAGCTTAGGGGACAGGGGGACCTATGGCTACACCTTC. Translated, it gives CASSLGDRGTYGYTF. The complete variable domain, with remaining parts taken from reference TRBV5-4 and TRBJ1-2, reads ETGVTQSPTHLIKTRGQQVTLRCSSQSGHNTVSWYQQALGQGPQFIFQYYREEENGRGNFPPRFSGLQFPNYSSELNVNALELDDSALYLCASSLGDRGTYGYTFGSGTRLTVV.

The chain employs TRBV19 and TRBJ2-5, with a tentative D call TRBD1 (6 bases). The J call may be in error: the DNA end matches TRBJ2-7 better. Germline CDR1 and CDR2: LNHDA and SQIVND (reference sequence). The CDR3 consists of 14 residues. CDR3 protein: CASSMKWGRGEQYF. Written as DNA, the CDR3 is TGTGCCAGTAGTATGAAATGGGGGCGCGGCGAGCAGTACTTC.

This clone was recorded once. One end of the junction is discordant with germline, which a read error may explain. The chain carries TRBV5-4 and TRBJ2-7, with TRBD2 matching 13 bases. The CDR3 runs 15 residues. The germline CDR1 and CDR2 sequences are SGHNT and YYREEE (reference sequence). The CDR3 loop reads CASSSGLAGVGEQCF. In nucleotides, the CDR3 is TGTGCCAGCAGCAGCGGACTAGCGGGAGTAGGCGAGCAGTGCTTC.

The chain employs TRBV10-2 and TRBJ2-2; 10 bases fit TRBD2. V shed 2 bases, J shed 4 bases, and the junction held 19 bases outside the gene matches. The CDR3 totals 21 residues. Germline values: CDR1 WSHSY, CDR2 SAAADI. DNA of the CDR3: TGCGCCAGCAGTGAGCCCTGGATGATGAGCGGGGGGGCCTCTCCCACCGGGGAGCTGTTTTTT. The encoded protein is CASSEPWMMSGGASPTGELFF.

The chain has TRBV6-6 and TRBJ2-4; 8 positions match TRBD1. CDR3 size: 14 residues. The V gene's germline CDR1 is MNHNY and CDR2 SVGAGI (reference sequence). With 6 bases clipped from V and 0 bases from J, the junction kept 1 base outside the gene matches. This CDR3 reads CASRQGGAKNIQYF. As DNA, the CDR3 is TGTGCCAGCAGACAGGGGGGAGCCAAAAACATTCAGTACTTC.

J is TRBJ2-1 and V is TRBV7-2, with D unclear. This CDR3 contains 11 residues. Per the germline V gene, CDR1 is SGHTA and CDR2 is FQGNSA. Trimming took 3 bases from V and 6 from J, leaving 3 bases between them. For the CDR3, the DNA is TGTGCCAGCAGCTTCCTCAATGAGCAGTTCTTC. This encodes CASSFLNEQFF.

The chain employs TRBV25-1 and TRBJ2-2; a weak D match, TRBD1 (5 bases). The CDR3 totals 13 residues. Germline V gene sequence: CDR1 MGHDK, CDR2 SYGVNS. V lost 6 bases to trimming and J lost 6 bases, with 11 bases between them. CDR3 sequence: CASRTTGPGELFF. In DNA, the CDR3 is TGTGCCAGCAGGACAACAGGCCCCGGGGAGCTGTTTTTT. The whole variable domain, filled in from reference TRBV25-1 and TRBJ2-2, reads EADIYQTPRYLVIGTGKKITLECSQTMGHDKMYWYQQDPGMELHLIHYSYGVNSTEKGDLSSESTVSRIRTEHFPLTLESARPSHTSQYLCASRTTGPGELFFGEGSRLTVL.

The rearrangement uses TRBV7-2 and TRBJ2-7; D unresolved. Trimming took off 1 base at V and 2 bases at J, with 6 bases between the two ends. From germline, CDR1 is SGHTA and CDR2 FQGNSA. CDR3 length equals 13 residues. CDR3 coding DNA: TGTGCCAGCAGCTTAGGATACACCTACGAGCAGTACTTC. Protein: CASSLGYTYEQYF.

A word on this clone: A read error may produce the germline difference seen at one junction end. This rearrangement joins TRBV2 to TRBJ1-1; D call uncertain. The V gene's germline CDR1 is SNHLY and CDR2 FYNNEI. This CDR3 spans 10 amino acids. The CDR3 spells CASGDREAFF. In DNA form, the CDR3 reads TGTGCCAGCGGTGATAGAGAAGCTTTCTTT.

The chain couples TRBV5-5 to TRBJ2-2; 10 bases line up with TRBD1. With 6 bases clipped from V and 4 bases from J, the junction kept 9 bases outside the gene matches. Per germline, CDR1 SGHKS and CDR2 YYEKEE (reference sequence). This CDR3 region has 16 residues. The CDR3 DNA is TGTGCCAGCACCCTTCTGACAGGGGGCAGCACCGGGGAGCTGTTTTTT. The encoded protein is CASTLLTGGSTGELFF.

This clone was seen more than once but under ten times. The V and J genes are TRBV18 and TRBJ2-5; weak D call: TRBD1 (6 bases). The length of the CDR3 is 13 residues. Trimming removed 5 bases at V and 5 bases at J, with 12 bases between. Germline V gene data show CDR1 as KGHSH and CDR2 as LQKENI. The DNA of the CDR3 is TGTGCCAGCTCATCAGGGGTTCGTGAGACCCAGTACTTC. This translates into CASSSGVRETQYF.

Of note for this clone: Other DNA sequences in the sample encode the same CDR3. The chain carries TRBV9 and TRBJ2-1; 9 bases fit TRBD2. The CDR3 covers 16 residues. Germline loops: CDR1 SGDLS, CDR2 YYNGEE. V shed 0 bases, J shed 4 bases, and the junction held 5 bases outside the gene matches. CDR3 in DNA: TGTGCCAGCAGCGTAGGATTAGCGGGAGTATACAATGAGCAGTTCTTC. It encodes CASSVGLAGVYNEQFF.